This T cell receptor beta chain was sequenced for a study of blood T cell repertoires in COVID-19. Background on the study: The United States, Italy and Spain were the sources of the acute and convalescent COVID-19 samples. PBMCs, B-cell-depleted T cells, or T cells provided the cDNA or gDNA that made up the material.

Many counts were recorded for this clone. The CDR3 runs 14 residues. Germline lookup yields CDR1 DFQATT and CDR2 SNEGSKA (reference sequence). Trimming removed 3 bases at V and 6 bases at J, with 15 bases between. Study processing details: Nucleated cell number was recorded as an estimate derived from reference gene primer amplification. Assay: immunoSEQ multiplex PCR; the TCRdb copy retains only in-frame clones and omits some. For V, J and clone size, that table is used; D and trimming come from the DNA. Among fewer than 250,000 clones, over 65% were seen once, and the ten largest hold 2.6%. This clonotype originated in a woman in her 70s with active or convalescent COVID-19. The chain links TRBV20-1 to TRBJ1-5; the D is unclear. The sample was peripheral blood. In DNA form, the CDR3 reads TGCAGTGCTAGTTATCCGGGAGGTGGTCAGCCCCAGCATTTT. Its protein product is CSASYPGGGQPQHF.